One and the same sample provided the 21 T cell receptor beta chains below, sequenced in a study of shared clonotypes between healthy human individuals. Clones were sequenced by immunoSEQ multiplex PCR, and TCRdb holds only the in-frame ones, with some missing. The data contain fewer than 850,000 clones, 96% of them singletons. Only CD45RO-negative cells positively selected for CCR7 counted as naive CD8 cells, so terminally differentiated effector memory CD45RA+ cells were excluded. The sequencing sample was made of naive CD8+ T cells sorted from blood. The receptors derive from a young man in good health.

This sequence joins TRBV7-9 and TRBJ2-7, with no clear D. From germline, CDR1 is SEHNR and CDR2 FQNEAQ (reference sequence). The ends were cut back, 1 base at V and 5 bases at J, with 6 bases in the middle. This CDR3 is 12 amino acids long. CDR3 DNA sequence: TGTGCCAGCAGCTTAGAAAGGCACGAGCAGTACTTC. Its protein product is CASSLERHEQYF.

The V gene is TRBV9, the J gene TRBJ2-1, with 16 bases matching TRBD2. Germline lookup yields CDR1 SGDLS and CDR2 YYNGEE. The CDR3 loop spans 16 amino acids. V gave up 4 bases and J gave up 9 bases; unmatched junction bases: 7. Here the CDR3 DNA reads TGTGCCAGCAGCCACGGGACTAGCGGGAGGGCCATTGAGCAGTTCTTC. The encoded protein is CASSHGTSGRAIEQFF.

The chain recombines TRBV4-3 with TRBJ2-7, with 8 nucleotides matching TRBD1. The CDR3 is 13 residues long. Per the germline V gene, CDR1 is LGHNA and CDR2 is YSLEER. Unmatched junction bases numbered 5, after V lost 4 bases and J lost 6 bases. In nucleotides, the CDR3 is TGCGCCAGCAGCCTAGGACAGGGCCGCGAGCAGTACTTC. Translating it yields CASSLGQGREQYF.

The chain recombines TRBV11-2 with TRBJ2-5, with 15 bases identical to TRBD2. Trimming cost V 4 bases and J 4 bases; bases outside gene matches: 7. Germline CDR1 reads SGHAT; CDR2 reads FQNNGV. The CDR3 covers 17 residues. Here the CDR3 reads CASSSWTSGRGTETQYF. The CDR3 nucleotides read TGTGCCAGCAGCTCTTGGACTAGCGGGAGGGGGACAGAGACCCAGTACTTC.

The genes are TRBV11-2 and TRBJ2-1, with D perhaps matching TRBD2 (5 bases). Between the trimmed V and J ends, which lost 0 bases and 3 bases, there was a span of 9 bases. CDR3 length equals 15 residues. CDR1 is SGHAT and CDR2 is FQNNGV in the germline V gene. The CDR3 is CASSLEAVIYNEQFF. The CDR3 DNA sequence: TGTGCCAGCAGCTTAGAAGCGGTTATCTACAATGAGCAGTTCTTC.

The V gene is TRBV5-4, the J gene TRBJ2-7, with D maybe TRBD2 (5 bases). With 2 bases removed from V and 0 bases from J, the gap between germline ends came to 12 bases. The length of the CDR3 is 15 residues. CDR1 is SGHNT and CDR2 is YYREEE in the germline V gene (reference sequence). CDR3 in amino acids: CASSFSLGSSYEQYF. For the CDR3, the DNA is TGTGCCAGCAGCTTTTCGCTAGGGAGCTCCTACGAGCAGTACTTC.

The chain couples TRBV28 to TRBJ1-5, with D unclear. CDR1 is MDHEN, CDR2 SYDVKM, per germline. Between the trimmed V and J ends, which lost 6 bases and 4 bases, there was a span of 4 bases. The CDR3 runs to 11 residues. The CDR3 protein is CASSTNQPQHF. The DNA for the CDR3 is TGTGCCAGCAGCACAAATCAGCCCCAGCATTTT.

The gene calls are TRBV11-1 and TRBJ2-1; perhaps TRBD2 as D (7 bases). Germline V gives CDR1 SGHAT, CDR2 FQDESV (reference sequence). The germline V and J ends were trimmed by 1 base and 0 bases, with 13 bases remaining between them. This CDR3 has 17 amino acids. In DNA, the CDR3 is TGTGCCAGCAGCTTAGTCGGGGGCGGGAGCTCCTACAATGAGCAGTTCTTC. It translates to CASSLVGGGSSYNEQFF.

Notes on this clone: Other DNA sequences in this specimen translate into the identical CDR3. The gene calls are TRBV18 and TRBJ2-5; D unresolved. The CDR3 is made up of 11 amino acids. Germline loops: CDR1 KGHSH, CDR2 LQKENI. Deletions cut 2 bases from V and 4 bases from J, with 2 bases between. In DNA, the CDR3 is TGTGCCAGCTCACCAGGAGAGACCCAGTACTTC. This translates into CASSPGETQYF.

Here the CDR3 DNA reads TGTGCCAGCAGTCCCCTAGGGACAGGGGGGAACTACGAGCAGTACTTC. Its translation is CASSPLGTGGNYEQYF. The chain has TRBV27 and TRBJ2-7, with 11 positions matching TRBD1. After removal of 5 bases from V and 3 bases from J, the junction contained 9 bases not matched to a gene. The CDR3 is 16 residues long. Germline V lookup: CDR1 MNHEY, CDR2 SMNVEV (reference sequence).

The table lists this clone with a count of one. This rearrangement joins TRBV7-2 to TRBJ2-7, with TRBD1 identical over 9 bases. V dropped 2 bases and J dropped 0; count of bases not matched to a gene: 5. Per germline, CDR1 SGHTA and CDR2 FQGNSA. This CDR3 is 16 amino acids long. The CDR3: CASSLTGTGSSYEQYF. The CDR3 bases are TGTGCCAGCAGCTTAACCGGGACAGGGAGCTCCTACGAGCAGTACTTC.

The rearrangement links TRBV19 to TRBJ1-3; D gene unclear. The CDR3 is 13 residues long. Deletions cut 5 bases from V and 0 bases from J, with 5 bases between. The germline V gene has CDR1 LNHDA and CDR2 SQIVND (reference sequence). CDR3 DNA sequence: TGTGCCAGTAGTTCCCACTCTGGAAACACCATATATTTT. Its protein is CASSSHSGNTIYF.

The chain combines TRBV7-8 with TRBJ1-5, with TRBD1 identical over 11 bases. Germline CDR1 is SGHVS and CDR2 is FQNEAQ. The CDR3 runs 16 residues. The junction had 7 bases not matched to a gene; V was cut back by 5 bases and J by 4 bases. CDR3 in DNA: TGTGCCAGCAGCGCGGACAGGGGGCAGTTGAATCAGCCCCAGCATTTT. Protein product: CASSADRGQLNQPQHF.

V is TRBV10-1 and J is TRBJ2-5, with D perhaps given as TRBD1 or TRBD2 (5 bases each). V shed 0 bases and J shed 5 bases, with 10 bases lying between them. The germline gives CDR1 WNHNN, CDR2 SYGVQD (reference sequence). The CDR3 spans 14 residues. The chain's CDR3 is CASSESPGAETQYF. CDR3 sequence (DNA): TGCGCCAGCAGTGAGTCTCCCGGGGCGGAGACCCAGTACTTC.

Turning to this clone: Other nucleotide sequences from this sample produce the same CDR3. This chain joins TRBV27 and TRBJ2-7, with D hard to call. V lost 3 bases and J lost 0, with 6 bases in between. The CDR3 is made up of 13 amino acids. Germline V CDR1 and CDR2: MNHEY, SMNVEV (reference sequence). DNA for the CDR3: TGTGCCAGCAGTTTCGGTCACTCCTACGAGCAGTACTTC. Encoded protein: CASSFGHSYEQYF.

The gene calls are TRBV29-1 and TRBJ1-4; 8 nucleotides align to TRBD1. V gave up 6 bases and J gave up 8 bases; unmatched junction bases: 14. The CDR3 has 15 amino acids. The germline V gene encodes CDR1 SQVTM and CDR2 ANQGSEA. CDR3 bases: TGCAGCGTCGGAAACCTCAGGGGGCTTGGAGAAAAACTGTTTTTT. Translation gives CSVGNLRGLGEKLFF.

V is TRBV7-9 and J is TRBJ2-5; unclear D gene. The V gene lost 1 base and the J gene lost 7 bases, with 7 bases spanning the gap. CDR1 and CDR2 from the germline V gene are SEHNR and FQNEAQ (reference sequence). This CDR3 is 12 amino acids long. CDR3 bases: TGTGCCAGCAGCTTAGGCCTAGGGACCCAGTACTTC. Translation: CASSLGLGTQYF.

CDR3 protein: CASSSRTGVEKLFF. In DNA form, the CDR3 reads TGTGCCAGCAGCAGCAGGACAGGGGTGGAAAAACTGTTTTTT. The chain has TRBV7-9 and TRBJ1-4; 9 nucleotides agree with TRBD1. Trimming took 5 bases from V and 8 from J; bases not matched to a gene: 6. Germline V lookup: CDR1 SEHNR, CDR2 FQNEAQ (reference sequence). The CDR3 consists of 14 residues.

Of note for this clone: The sample contains more than one DNA sequence encoding this CDR3. CDR3 in DNA: TGTGCCAGCAGCCCCGGGACTAGCCAAGAGACCCAGTACTTC. Translating gives CASSPGTSQETQYF. The rearrangement uses TRBV27 and TRBJ2-5, with 8 nucleotides matching TRBD2. CDR1 and CDR2 from the germline V gene are MNHEY and SMNVEV (reference sequence). The trim removed 6 bases at V and 1 base at J, leaving 4 bases unmatched. The CDR3 is 14 residues long.

This rearrangement joins TRBV27 to TRBJ2-3; D not resolved. This CDR3 has 11 residues. Germline CDR1 reads MNHEY; CDR2 reads SMNVEV (reference sequence). V was trimmed by 5 bases and J by 6 bases, leaving 6 bases between them. CDR3 in DNA: TGTGCCAGCAGTACTGGGGATACGCAGTATTTT. Amino acids: CASSTGDTQYF.

The CDR3 DNA is TGTGCCACCGAGCTGGATTCTAAAGAAGAGACCCAGTACTTC. It is translated as CATELDSKEETQYF. V and J are TRBV6-5 and TRBJ2-5, with D unresolved. V was cut by 10 bases and J by 3 bases, with 18 bases left in between. CDR3 length: 14 residues. Germline V gene lookup returns CDR1 MNHEY and CDR2 SVGAGI.